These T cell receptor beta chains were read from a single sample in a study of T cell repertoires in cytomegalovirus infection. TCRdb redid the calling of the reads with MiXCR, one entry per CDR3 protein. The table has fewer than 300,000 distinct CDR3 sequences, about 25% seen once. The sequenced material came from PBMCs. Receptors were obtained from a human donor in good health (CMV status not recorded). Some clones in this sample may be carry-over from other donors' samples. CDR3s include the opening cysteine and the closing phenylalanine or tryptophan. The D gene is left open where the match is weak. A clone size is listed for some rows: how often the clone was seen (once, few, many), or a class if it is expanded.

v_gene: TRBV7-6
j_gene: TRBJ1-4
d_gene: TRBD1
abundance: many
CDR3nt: TGTGCCAGCAGCTTCGGAACAGGGGAGGCTAATGAAAAACTGTTTTTT
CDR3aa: CASSFGTGEANEKLFF

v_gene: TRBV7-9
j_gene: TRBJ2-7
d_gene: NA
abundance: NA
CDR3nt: TGTGCCAGCAGCTTGTTAGGGTTCGGGGAGCAGTACTTC
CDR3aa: CASSLLGFGEQYF

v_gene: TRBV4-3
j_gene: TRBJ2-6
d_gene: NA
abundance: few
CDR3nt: TGCGCCAGCAGCCGAGTGGGGACTGGGGCCAACGTCCTGACTTTC
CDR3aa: CASSRVGTGANVLTF

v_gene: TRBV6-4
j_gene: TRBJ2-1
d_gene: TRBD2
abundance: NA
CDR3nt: TGTGCCAGCAGTGACTCGACTAGCGGTGGGTACAATGAGCAGTTCTTC
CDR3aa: CASSDSTSGGYNEQFF

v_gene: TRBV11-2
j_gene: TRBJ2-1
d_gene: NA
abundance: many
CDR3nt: TGTGCCAGCAGCGGCAGGGGATCTTGGCAGTTCTTC
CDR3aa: CASSGRGSWQFF

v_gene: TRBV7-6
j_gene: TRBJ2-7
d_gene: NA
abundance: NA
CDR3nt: TGTGCCAGCAGCTCGGAAGGACTCGGTTTCTACGAGCAGTACTTC
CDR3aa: CASSSEGLGFYEQYF

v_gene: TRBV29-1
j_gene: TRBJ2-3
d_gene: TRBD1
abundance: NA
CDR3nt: TGCAGCGTTGAAGATCGTCGAGGGGGCGCAGATACGCAGTATTTT
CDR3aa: CSVEDRRGGADTQYF

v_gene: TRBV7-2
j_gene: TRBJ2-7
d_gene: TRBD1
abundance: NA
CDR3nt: TGTGCCAGCAGCTTTCCCGGGACAGGGGCCTACGAGCAGTACTTC
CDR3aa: CASSFPGTGAYEQYF

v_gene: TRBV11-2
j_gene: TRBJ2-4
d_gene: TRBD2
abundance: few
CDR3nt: TGTGCCAGCATCGGGGGGGCGGATAAAAACATTCAGTACTTC
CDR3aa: CASIGGADKNIQYF

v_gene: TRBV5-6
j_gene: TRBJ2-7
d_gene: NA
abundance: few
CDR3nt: TGTGCCAGCAATTCTGCAGGGTCGTACTACGAGCAGTACTTC
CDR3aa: CASNSAGSYYEQYF

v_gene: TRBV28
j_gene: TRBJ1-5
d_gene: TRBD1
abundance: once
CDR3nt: TGTGCCAGCAGTTTATATAGACAGGGGGTTCAGCCCCAGCATTTT
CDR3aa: CASSLYRQGVQPQHF

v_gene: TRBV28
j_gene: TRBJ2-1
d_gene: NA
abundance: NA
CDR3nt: TGTGCCAGCAGCGCATCGTTGGCCGAGCAGTTCTTC
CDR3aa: CASSASLAEQFF

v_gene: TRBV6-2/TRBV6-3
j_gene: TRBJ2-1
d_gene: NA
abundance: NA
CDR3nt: TGTGCCAGCAGCCACCCCCGGGCCGGCAATGAGCAGTTCTTC
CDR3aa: CASSHPRAGNEQFF

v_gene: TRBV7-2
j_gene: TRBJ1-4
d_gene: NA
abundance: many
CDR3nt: TGTGCCAGCAGCTTAGCCGGACTAAATGAAAAACTGTTTTTT
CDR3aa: CASSLAGLNEKLFF

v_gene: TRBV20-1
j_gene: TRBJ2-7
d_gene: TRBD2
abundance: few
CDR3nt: TGCAGTGCTAGCTCCGGGACTAGGGCCTACGAGCAGTACTTC
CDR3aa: CSASSGTRAYEQYF

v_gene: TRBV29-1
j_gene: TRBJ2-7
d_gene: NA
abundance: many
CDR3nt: TGCAGCGTTTCCAACCCCAGGGGAAACGAGCAGTACTTC
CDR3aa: CSVSNPRGNEQYF

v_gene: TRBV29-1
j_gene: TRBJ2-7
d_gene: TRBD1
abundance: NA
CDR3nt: TGCAGCGCCCAGACAGGGTCCTTCAACGAGCAGTACTTC
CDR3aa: CSAQTGSFNEQYF

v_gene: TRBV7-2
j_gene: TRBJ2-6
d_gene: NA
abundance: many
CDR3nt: TGTGCCAGCACCCAACCTCAGGGATCTGGGGCCAACGTCCTGACTTTC
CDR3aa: CASTQPQGSGANVLTF

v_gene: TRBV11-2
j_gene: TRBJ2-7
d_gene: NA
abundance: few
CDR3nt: TGTGCCAGCAGCGGGGGACCTTCCTACGAGCAGTACTTC
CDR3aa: CASSGGPSYEQYF

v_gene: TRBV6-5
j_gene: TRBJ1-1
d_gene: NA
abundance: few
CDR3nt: TGTGCCAGCAGTTACTCGAGTGGGAACCAAAACACTGAAGCTTTCTTT
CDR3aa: CASSYSSGNQNTEAFF

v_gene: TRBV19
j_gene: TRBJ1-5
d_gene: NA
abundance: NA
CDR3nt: TGTGCCAGTAGTATTTTGACGGGACACCGCAATCAGCCCCAGCATTTT
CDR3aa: CASSILTGHRNQPQHF

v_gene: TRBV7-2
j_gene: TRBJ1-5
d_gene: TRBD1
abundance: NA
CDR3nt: TGTGCCAGCAGCTCCACAGGGGAGGGTCAGCCCCAGCATTTT
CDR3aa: CASSSTGEGQPQHF

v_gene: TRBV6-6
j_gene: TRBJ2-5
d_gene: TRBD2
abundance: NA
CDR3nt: TGTGCCAGCAGTTACTCTCCGCCGGGACTAGCGGGGGGGACCCAGTACTTC
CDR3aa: CASSYSPPGLAGGTQYF

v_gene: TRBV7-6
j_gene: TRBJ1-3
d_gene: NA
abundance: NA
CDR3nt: TGTGCCAGCAAGCGGGAAGGAACCTCTGGAAACACCATATATTTT
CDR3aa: CASKREGTSGNTIYF

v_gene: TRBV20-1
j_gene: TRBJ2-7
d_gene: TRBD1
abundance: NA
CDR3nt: TGCAGTGCTAGAGACCGGGACAGGGGGCTGAACGAGCAGTACTTC
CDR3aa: CSARDRDRGLNEQYF

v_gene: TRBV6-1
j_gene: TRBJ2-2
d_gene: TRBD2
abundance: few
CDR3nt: TGTGCCAGCAAAGGGAGGGTATTAATCCCCGGGGAGCTGTTTTTT
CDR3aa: CASKGRVLIPGELFF

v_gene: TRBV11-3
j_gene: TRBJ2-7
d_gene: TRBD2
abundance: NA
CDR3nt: TGTGCCAGCAGCTTCCCCGGACTAGCGGGGCCCTTC
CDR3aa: CASSFPGLAGPF

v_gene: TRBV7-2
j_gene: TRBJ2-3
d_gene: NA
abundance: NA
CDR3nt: TGTGCCAGCAGTCCTATGACGGGATACACAGATACGCAGTATTTT
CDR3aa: CASSPMTGYTDTQYF

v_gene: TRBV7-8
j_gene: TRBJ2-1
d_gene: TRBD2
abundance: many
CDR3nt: TGTGCCAGCAGCTCCGACGTACGGGGGGAGTTGAGGGATGAGCAGTTCTTC
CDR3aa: CASSSDVRGELRDEQFF

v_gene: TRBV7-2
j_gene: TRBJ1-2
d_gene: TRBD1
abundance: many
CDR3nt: TGTGCCAGCAGCCCACGGACAGGGGAGAACTATGGCTACACCTTC
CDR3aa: CASSPRTGENYGYTF

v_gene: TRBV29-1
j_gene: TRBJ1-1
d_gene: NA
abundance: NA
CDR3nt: TGCAGCGTTGCGGTCGGATCTTGGTACACTGAAGCTTTCTTT
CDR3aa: CSVAVGSWYTEAFF

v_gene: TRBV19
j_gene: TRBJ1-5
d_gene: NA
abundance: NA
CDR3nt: TGTGCCAGTATTAGTACTTCATTTAGCAATCAGCCCCAGCATTTT
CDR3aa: CASISTSFSNQPQHF

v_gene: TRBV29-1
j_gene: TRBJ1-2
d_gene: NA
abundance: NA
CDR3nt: TGCAGCGTTGAAAATCCGGGGACGGGCTATGGCTACACCTTC
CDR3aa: CSVENPGTGYGYTF

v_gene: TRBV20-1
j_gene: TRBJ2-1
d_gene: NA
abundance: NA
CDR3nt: TGCAGTGCTAGAAGTTCGGGGAACCCCTACAATGAGCAGTTCTTC
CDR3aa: CSARSSGNPYNEQFF

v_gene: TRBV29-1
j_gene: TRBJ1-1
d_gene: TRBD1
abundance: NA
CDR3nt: TGCAGCGTTGAACAGGACAGGGGGAACACTGAAGCTTTCTTT
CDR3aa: CSVEQDRGNTEAFF

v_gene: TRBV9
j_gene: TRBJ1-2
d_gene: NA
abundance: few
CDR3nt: TGTGCCAGCAGCGTAGACACTTCTCTCTATGGCTACACCTTC
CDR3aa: CASSVDTSLYGYTF

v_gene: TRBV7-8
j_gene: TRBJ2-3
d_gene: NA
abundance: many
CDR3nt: TGTGCCAGCAGCTCGCAGGGTGTGACTACGGATACGCAGTATTTT
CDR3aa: CASSSQGVTTDTQYF

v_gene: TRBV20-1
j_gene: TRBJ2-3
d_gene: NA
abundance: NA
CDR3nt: TGCAGTGCTAGTATCAGGGGCGCAGATACGCAGTATTTT
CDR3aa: CSASIRGADTQYF

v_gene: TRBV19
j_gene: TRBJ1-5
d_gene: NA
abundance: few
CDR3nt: TGTGCCAGTAGCGAAAGAGAAGGACTTCGGCATTTT
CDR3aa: CASSEREGLRHF

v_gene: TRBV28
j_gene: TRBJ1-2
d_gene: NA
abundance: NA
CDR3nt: TGTGCCAGCAGTTACCTCTATGGCTACACCTTC
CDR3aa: CASSYLYGYTF

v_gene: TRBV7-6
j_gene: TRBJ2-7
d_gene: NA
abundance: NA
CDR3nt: TGTGCCAGCAGCCGCTCGACTACCTACGAGCAGTACTTC
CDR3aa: CASSRSTTYEQYF

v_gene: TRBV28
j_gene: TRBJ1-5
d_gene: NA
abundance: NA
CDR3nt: TGTGCCAGCAGTTCTAACGGTCCCCAGCATTTT
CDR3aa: CASSSNGPQHF

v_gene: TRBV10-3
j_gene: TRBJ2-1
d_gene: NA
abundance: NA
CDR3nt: TGTGCCATCAGTGAAAGTGTCAATGAGCAGTTCTTC
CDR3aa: CAISESVNEQFF

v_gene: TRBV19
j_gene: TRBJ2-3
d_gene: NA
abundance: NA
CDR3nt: TGTGCCAGTAGCGACTGGGATACGCAGTATTTT
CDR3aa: CASSDWDTQYF

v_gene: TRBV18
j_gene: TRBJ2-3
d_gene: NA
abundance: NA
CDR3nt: TGTGCCAGCTCACCATCTCGGGGGACAGATACGCAGTATTTT
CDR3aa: CASSPSRGTDTQYF

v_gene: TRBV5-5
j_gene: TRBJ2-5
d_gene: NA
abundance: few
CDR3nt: TGTGCCAGCAGCCCGATCGGGGACACAAAAGAGACCCAGTACTTC
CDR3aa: CASSPIGDTKETQYF

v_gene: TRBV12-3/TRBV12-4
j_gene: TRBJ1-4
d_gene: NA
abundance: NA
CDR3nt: TGTGCCAGCAGTTTTTTCTATCTAACTAATGAAAAACTGTTTTTT
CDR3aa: CASSFFYLTNEKLFF

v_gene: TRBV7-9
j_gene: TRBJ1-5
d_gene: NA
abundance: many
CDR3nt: TGTGCCAGCAGCTTATTTGCGGATCAGCCCCAGCATTTT
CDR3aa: CASSLFADQPQHF

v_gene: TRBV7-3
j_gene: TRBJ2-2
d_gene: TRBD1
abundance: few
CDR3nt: TGTGCCAGCAGCCTTACAGGGGGCGCGAACACCGGGGAGCTGTTTTTT
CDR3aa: CASSLTGGANTGELFF

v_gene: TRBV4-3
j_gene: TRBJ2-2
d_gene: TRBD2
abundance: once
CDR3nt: TGCGCCAGCAGCCAAGCGGTGATTAGCGGGAGCCCGAACACCGGGGAGCTGTTTTTT
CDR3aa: CASSQAVISGSPNTGELFF